This note documents a single T cell receptor (beta chain) sequence. The antigen is undetermined. The CDR3 extends over 16 amino acids. The record originates from a study of beta chain features in type 1 diabetes. Study-wide findings and caveats: Type 1 diabetes patients had moderately but significantly shorter TCRB CDR3s in all four CD4+ subsets. There were fewer insertions and more deletions at the VDJ junctions of type 1 diabetes patients. The cDNA sequencing approach could over-represent high-TCR-expressing cells.

Expressed TCRB transcripts were sequenced because the isolated RNA had all been reverse transcribed beforehand. This table comes from immunoSEQ multiplex PCR, and its TCRdb copy is limited to in-frame clones, with some not included. The data contain approximately 140,000 clones, approximately 9.8% of them seen just once; the ten biggest clones take up approximately 0.65%. Cells sorted by CD45RO/CCR7/CD25/CD127/CD95/CD27 comprised CD4+ naive, central memory, regulatory and stem cell-like memory cells. The genes are TRBV1 and TRBJ1-5. TRBV1 is shown as a pseudogene. Specimen: central memory CD4+ T cells from blood. The sequence derives from a woman aged 40 to 49 in good health. The CDR3 loop is CTSSQGGWSPNQPQHF. The CDR3 DNA is TGCACCAGCAGCCAAGGAGGTTGGAGTCCCAATCAGCCCCAGCATTTT.